In its sample, the clone carrying this T cell receptor beta chain was seen many times. Its cognate antigen is unknown. The data stem from a study of CD8 T cells in ankylosing spondylitis. Whole-study findings and limits: Reports say disease-linked clones showed up significantly more in matched ankylosing spondylitis synovial fluid. Characteristic of ankylosing spondylitis blood, it appeared, was a TCR beta motif comprising several highly homologous variants. Reactive arthritis synovial fluid and blood previously showed some of these motif variants.

Each TCR beta library was made by quantitative 5'-RACE that incorporated molecular barcodes. TCRdb used MiXCR to reprocess the 5' RACE reads, holding one entry per CDR3 protein. The sample lists around 120,000 distinct CDR3 sequences; roughly 9% were seen once. The CDR3 spans 15 residues. V was pared by 1 base and J by 4 bases, with 13 bases between. Germline V gene lookup returns CDR1 SGHTA and CDR2 FQGTGA. This receptor was identified in a male donor with ankylosing spondylitis or in good health (not recorded which). This chain joins TRBV7-3 and TRBJ1-1, with TRBD1 as a possible D gene (5 bases). The sequencing input was blood, either unsorted or a sorted T cell fraction (not recorded which). This CDR3 reads CASSLSPGRATEAFF. CDR3 coding DNA: TGTGCCAGCAGCTTAAGCCCAGGCAGGGCCACTGAAGCTTTCTTT.